The 20 T cell receptor beta chains below were found in one sample sequenced in a study of T cell responses to AZD1222 COVID-19 vaccine. TCRdb's copy holds only in-frame clones and misses some; the assay was immunoSEQ multiplex PCR. The sample gives some 150,000 clones, 65% to 90% of which show up once; less than 9.5% is in the top ten. The sequences come from peripheral blood, collected 28 days after the second dose of the MenACWY control vaccine. These TCRs come from an adult who received the MenACWY meningococcal vaccine as a control.

The chain combines TRBV27 with TRBJ2-3; no firm D call. V lost 2 bases and J 1 base, leaving 7 bases between the germline ends. The CDR3 contains 14 residues. CDR1 is MNHEY, CDR2 SMNVEV, per germline (reference sequence). This CDR3 reads CASSLNYGTDTQYF. The CDR3 region has the DNA TGTGCCAGCAGTTTAAATTACGGCACAGATACGCAGTATTTT.

This clone was observed a few times. This rearrangement joins TRBV7-9 to TRBJ1-5, with a tentative D call TRBD1 (5 bases). The CDR3 is 15 amino acids. Trimming shortened V by 2 bases and J by 3 bases, and 11 bases separated the two germline ends. CDR1 is SEHNR, CDR2 FQNEAQ, per germline (reference sequence). CDR3 region: CASSLNAGNNQPQHF. DNA of the CDR3: TGTGCCAGCAGCTTAAATGCAGGGAACAATCAGCCCCAGCATTTT.

In DNA form, the CDR3 reads TGCGCCAGCAGCCCATGGACAGGAGCTCGAACTGAAGCTTTCTTT. Protein: CASSPWTGARTEAFF. The V call is TRBV5-1, the J call TRBJ1-1, with 7 bases that match TRBD1. J gave up 5 bases and V 4 bases, and 11 bases lay outside the gene matches. Germline-derived CDR1 and CDR2 are SGHRS and YFSETQ. CDR3 length: 15 residues.

The CDR3 coding sequence is TGCGCCAGCAGCTTGGGGACAGGGGGTACTGAAGCTTTCTTT. It encodes CASSLGTGGTEAFF. The V and J genes are TRBV5-1 and TRBJ1-1; 10 bases align to TRBD1. V gave up 0 bases and J gave up 5 bases; unmatched junction bases: 1. Germline V gene lookup returns CDR1 SGHRS and CDR2 YFSETQ. CDR3 size: 14 residues.

This sequence joins TRBV12-5 and TRBJ1-5; no definite D call. Looked up from germline, CDR1 is LGHNT and CDR2 is FRNRAP. V shed 7 bases and J shed 2 bases, with 9 bases lying between them. This CDR3 comprises 13 residues. CDR3 sequence (DNA): TGTGCTAGTGCTGGGAGTGGCAATCAGCCCCAGCATTTT. Translating gives CASAGSGNQPQHF.

V gene TRBV19 combines with J gene TRBJ1-1; D gene ambiguous. The CDR3 runs to 12 residues. Germline-derived CDR1 and CDR2 are LNHDA and SQIVND (reference sequence). The ends were cut back, 3 bases at V and 7 bases at J, with 9 bases in the middle. CDR3 residues: CASSMVLNEAFF. Here the CDR3 DNA reads TGTGCCAGTAGTATGGTACTGAATGAAGCTTTCTTT.

The chain links TRBV5-1 to TRBJ1-6, with D possibly TRBD1 on 6 matching bases. The V end lost 0 bases, the J end lost 7 bases, and 11 bases lay between the germline ends. Germline V gene data show CDR1 as SGHRS and CDR2 as YFSETQ. CDR3 size: 15 residues. Written as DNA, the CDR3 is TGCGCCAGCAGCTTGGCAGGGGTTCCAAATTCACCCCTCCACTTT. Its protein is CASSLAGVPNSPLHF.

The J gene is TRBJ1-6, the V gene TRBV7-8; D is uncertain. CDR3 length equals 14 residues. CDR1 SGHVS and CDR2 FQNEAQ come from the germline V gene. V lost 5 bases and J 6 bases, leaving 11 bases between the germline ends. CDR3 protein: CASSPTGFNSPLHF. In DNA, the CDR3 is TGTGCCAGCAGCCCTACGGGGTTTAATTCACCCCTCCACTTT.

The chain combines TRBV7-9 with TRBJ1-1; D not resolved. Per germline, CDR1 SEHNR and CDR2 FQNEAQ (reference sequence). This CDR3 has 11 residues. V was cut by 5 bases and J by 3 bases, with 4 bases left in between. CDR3 nucleotides: TGTGCCAGCAGCCAAGACACTGAAGCTTTCTTT. Translation gives CASSQDTEAFF.

The J gene is TRBJ2-7, the V gene TRBV4-1; 11 bases agree with TRBD2. The CDR3 contains 17 residues. Germline-derived CDR1 and CDR2 are MGHRA and YSYEKL. The V gene end was trimmed by 4 bases and the J gene end by 2 bases; junction bases not matched to a gene: 10. The CDR3 sequence: CASSLRLAGYLTYEQYF. The CDR3 DNA sequence: TGCGCCAGCAGCCTACGACTAGCGGGGTACCTGACCTACGAGCAGTACTTC.

The gene calls are TRBV30 and TRBJ1-4; D gene unclear. Trimming took off 0 bases at V and 7 bases at J, with 3 bases between the two ends. This CDR3 contains 11 residues. CDR1 and CDR2 from the germline V gene are GTSNPN and SVGIG (reference sequence). The CDR3 DNA reads TGTGCCTGGAGTGTAGGTGAAAAACTGTTTTTT. Translation: CAWSVGEKLFF.

The V gene is TRBV7-8, the J gene TRBJ2-5; TRBD1 might be the D (5 bases). V lost 5 bases and J lost 1, with 14 bases in between. The CDR3 is made up of 15 amino acids. Germline V gives CDR1 SGHVS, CDR2 FQNEAQ. The CDR3 region is CASSLDSPIQETQYF. The CDR3 DNA reads as TGTGCCAGCAGCCTCGACAGCCCTATCCAAGAGACCCAGTACTTC.

V is TRBV9 and J is TRBJ1-2, with 8 bases aligning to TRBD1. Losses at the gene ends were 3 bases for V and 5 bases for J; bases not matched to a gene: 9. The germline V gene has CDR1 SGDLS and CDR2 YYNGEE. The CDR3 sequence is 15 residues long. CDR3 coding DNA: TGTGCCAGCAGCGCCAGACAGGGGAATGCTTATGGCTACACCTTC. Protein: CASSARQGNAYGYTF.

The rearrangement links TRBV28 to TRBJ1-2, with 8 bases identical to TRBD1. Germline loops: CDR1 MDHEN, CDR2 SYDVKM. The CDR3 has 14 residues. With V trimmed by 6 bases and J by 6 bases, 9 bases remained unmatched. DNA of the CDR3: TGTGCCAGCAGCCCCAGGACAGGGCTCCATGGCTACACCTTC. Amino acid sequence: CASSPRTGLHGYTF.

This sequence joins TRBV10-2 and TRBJ1-6; D uncertain. The CDR3 sequence is 13 residues long. Trimming removed 8 bases from V and 11 bases from J, with 16 bases in between. Germline CDR1 is WSHSY and CDR2 is SAAADI. CDR3 in amino acids: CASGVNPDAPLHF. The CDR3 DNA follows: TGCGCCAGCGGCGTCAATCCGGACGCACCCCTCCACTTT.

The chain combines TRBV7-2 with TRBJ2-1; D tentatively fits TRBD1 or TRBD2 (6 bases each). V lost 6 bases and J 7 bases, leaving 19 bases between the germline ends. The CDR3 has 15 amino acids. Germline V gene lookup returns CDR1 SGHTA and CDR2 FQGNSA. For the CDR3, the DNA is TGTGCCAGCAGGGAGGGGATGTTGGGGGCGAATGAGCAGTTCTTC. This translates into CASREGMLGANEQFF.

The chain joins TRBV5-3 to TRBJ2-5, with 11 nucleotides matching TRBD2. TRBV5-3 is annotated as an ORF whose role is uncertain. This CDR3 spans 22 amino acids. V trimming: 0 bases; J trimming: 2 bases; junction bases outside the gene matches: 21. The CDR3 nucleotides read TGTGCCAGAAGCTTGGCCCTCACTAGCGGGGGCCCTCCACGGCTTCGGCAAGAGACCCAGTACTTC. Translation gives CARSLALTSGGPPRLRQETQYF.

The rearrangement uses TRBV7-3 and TRBJ2-2, with 15 bases lining up with TRBD2. The CDR3 extends over 17 amino acids. The trim removed 6 bases at V and 5 bases at J, leaving 7 bases unmatched. Per germline, CDR1 SGHTA and CDR2 FQGTGA. CDR3 region: CASRQGLAGGKTGELFF. CDR3 coding DNA: TGTGCCAGCAGGCAGGGACTAGCGGGAGGAAAGACCGGGGAGCTGTTTTTT. The whole variable domain, filled in from reference TRBV7-3 and TRBJ2-2, reads GAGVSQTPSNKVTEKGKYVELRCDPISGHTALYWYRQSLGQGPEFLIYFQGTGAADDSGLPNDRFFAVRPEGSVSTLKIQRTERGDSAVYLCASRQGLAGGKTGELFFGEGSRLTVL.

The chain combines TRBV6-6 with TRBJ2-3; D remains unclear. The CDR3 length is 13 residues. Germline-derived CDR1 and CDR2 are MNHNY and SVGAGI (reference sequence). Trimming removed 7 bases from V and 6 bases from J, with 14 bases in between. CDR3 amino acids: CASMRPQMDTQYF. Written as DNA, the CDR3 is TGTGCCAGCATGCGCCCCCAAATGGATACGCAGTATTTT.

This sequence joins TRBV2 and TRBJ2-5; 8 bases align to TRBD2. From germline, CDR1 is SNHLY and CDR2 FYNNEI. CDR3 length equals 14 residues. V lost 5 bases to trimming and J lost 0 bases; unmatched junction nucleotides: 2. For the CDR3, the DNA is TGTGCCAGCAGTTCTAGCGGGTACCAAGAGACCCAGTACTTC. This gives the protein CASSSSGYQETQYF.